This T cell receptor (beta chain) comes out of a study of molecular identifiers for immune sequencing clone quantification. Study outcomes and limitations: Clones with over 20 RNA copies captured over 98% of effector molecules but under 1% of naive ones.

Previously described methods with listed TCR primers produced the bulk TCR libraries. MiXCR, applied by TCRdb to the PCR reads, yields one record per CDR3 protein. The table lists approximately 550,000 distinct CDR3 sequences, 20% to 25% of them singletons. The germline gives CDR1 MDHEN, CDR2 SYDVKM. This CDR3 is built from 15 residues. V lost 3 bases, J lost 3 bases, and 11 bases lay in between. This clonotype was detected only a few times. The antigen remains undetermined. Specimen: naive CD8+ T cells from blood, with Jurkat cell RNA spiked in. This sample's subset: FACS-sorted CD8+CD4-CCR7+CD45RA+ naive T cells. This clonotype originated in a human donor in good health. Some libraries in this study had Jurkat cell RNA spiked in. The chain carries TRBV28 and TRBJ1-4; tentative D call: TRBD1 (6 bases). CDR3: CASSFLDSSNEKLFF. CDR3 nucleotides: TGTGCCAGCAGTTTTCTGGACAGTTCTAATGAAAAACTGTTTTTT. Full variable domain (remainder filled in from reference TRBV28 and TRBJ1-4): DVKVTQSSRYLVKRTGEKVFLECVQDMDHENMFWYRQDPGLGLRLIYFSYDVKMKEKGDIPEGYSVSREKKERFSLILESASTNQTSMYLCASSFLDSSNEKLFFGSGTQLSVL.